This T cell receptor beta chain was found in a study of shared clonotypes between healthy human individuals. Study findings and constraints: The donor pool, a small one, limited the genetic and exposure-history diversity represented. Blood was the only sampled material, and tissue repertoires likely differ.

Donors were healthy HIV-negative adults without recent acute infections or vaccinations. Researchers partitioned CD4+ cells into CD45RA+ naive and CD45RA-negative memory subsets. In regard to this clone: The antigen remains undetermined.

Clones were sequenced by immunoSEQ multiplex PCR, and TCRdb holds only the in-frame ones, with some missing. The table has approximately 2.4 million clones, more than 90% seen once. V was pared by 2 bases and J by 5 bases, with 3 bases of the junction left unmatched. Looked up from germline, CDR1 is GTSNPN and CDR2 is SVGIG (reference sequence). CDR3 length: 14 residues. Material: naive CD4+ T cells sorted from blood. Subset defined: CD45RA+ positively selected. This chain joins TRBV30 and TRBJ2-5; 12 nucleotides agree with TRBD2. The source of this sequence is a man between 18 and 29 years old in good health. CDR3 sequence reads: CAWSLAGGLETQYF. DNA for the CDR3: TGTGCCTGGAGTCTAGCGGGGGGGCTGGAGACCCAGTACTTC. The complete variable domain, with remaining parts taken from reference TRBV30 and TRBJ2-5, reads SQTIHQWPATLVQPVGSPLSLECTVEGTSNPNLYWYRQAAGRGLQLLFYSVGIGQISSEVPQNLSASRPQDRQFILSSKKLLLSDSGFYLCAWSLAGGLETQYFGPGTRLLVL.